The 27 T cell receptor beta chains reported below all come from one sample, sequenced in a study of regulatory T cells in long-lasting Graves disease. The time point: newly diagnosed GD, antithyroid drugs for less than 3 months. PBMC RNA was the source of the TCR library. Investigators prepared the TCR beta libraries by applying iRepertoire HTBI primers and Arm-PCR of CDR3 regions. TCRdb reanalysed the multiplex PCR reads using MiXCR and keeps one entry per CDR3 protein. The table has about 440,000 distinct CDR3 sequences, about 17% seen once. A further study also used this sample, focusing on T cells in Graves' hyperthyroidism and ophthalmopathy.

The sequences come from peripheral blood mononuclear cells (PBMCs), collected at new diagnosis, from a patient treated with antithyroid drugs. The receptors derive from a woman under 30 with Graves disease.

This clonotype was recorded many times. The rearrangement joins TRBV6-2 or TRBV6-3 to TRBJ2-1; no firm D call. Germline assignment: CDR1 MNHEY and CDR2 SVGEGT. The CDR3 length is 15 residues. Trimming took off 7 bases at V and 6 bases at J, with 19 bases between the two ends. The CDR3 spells CASKSSSFTVNEQFF. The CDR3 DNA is TGTGCCAGCAAATCGTCGTCATTTACGGTCAATGAGCAGTTCTTC.

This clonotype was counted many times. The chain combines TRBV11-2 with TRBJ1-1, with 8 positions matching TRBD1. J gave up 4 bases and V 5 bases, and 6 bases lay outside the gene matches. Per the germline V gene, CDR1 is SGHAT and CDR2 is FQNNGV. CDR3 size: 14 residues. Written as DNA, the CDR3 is TGTGCCAGCAGCCCCAGGGGGCTTGGCACTGAAGCTTTCTTT. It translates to CASSPRGLGTEAFF.

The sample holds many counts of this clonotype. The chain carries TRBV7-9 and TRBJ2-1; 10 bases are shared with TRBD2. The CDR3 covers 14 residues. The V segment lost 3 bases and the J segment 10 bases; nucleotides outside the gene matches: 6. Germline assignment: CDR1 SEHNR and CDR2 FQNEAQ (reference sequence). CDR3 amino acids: CASSFWLAGAEQFF. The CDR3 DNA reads TGTGCCAGCAGCTTTTGGCTAGCGGGAGCCGAGCAGTTCTTC.

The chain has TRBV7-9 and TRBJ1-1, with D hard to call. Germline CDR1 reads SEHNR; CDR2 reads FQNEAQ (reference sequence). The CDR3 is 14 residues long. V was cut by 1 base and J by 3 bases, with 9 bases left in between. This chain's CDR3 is CASSLDEQYTEAFF. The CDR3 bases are TGTGCCAGCAGCTTAGATGAACAGTACACTGAAGCTTTCTTT.

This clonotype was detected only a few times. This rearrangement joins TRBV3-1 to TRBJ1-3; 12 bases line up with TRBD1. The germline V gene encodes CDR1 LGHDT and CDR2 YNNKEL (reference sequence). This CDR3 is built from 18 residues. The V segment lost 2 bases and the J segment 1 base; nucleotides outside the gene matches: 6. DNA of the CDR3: TGTGCCAGCAGCCAATTCCCGGGACAGGGGGCTTCTGGAAACACCATATATTTT. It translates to CASSQFPGQGASGNTIYF. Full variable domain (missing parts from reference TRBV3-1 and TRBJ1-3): DTAVSQTPKYLVTQMGNDKSIKCEQNLGHDTMYWYKQDSKKFLKIMFSYNNKELIINETVPNRFSPKSPDKAHLNLHINSLELGDSAVYFCASSQFPGQGASGNTIYFGEGSWLTVV.

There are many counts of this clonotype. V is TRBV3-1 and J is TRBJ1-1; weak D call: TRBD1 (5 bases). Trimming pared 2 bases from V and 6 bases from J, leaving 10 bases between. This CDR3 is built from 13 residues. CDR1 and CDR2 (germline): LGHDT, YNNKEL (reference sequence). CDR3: CASSQQGWAEAFF. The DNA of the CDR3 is TGTGCCAGCAGCCAACAGGGTTGGGCTGAAGCTTTCTTT.

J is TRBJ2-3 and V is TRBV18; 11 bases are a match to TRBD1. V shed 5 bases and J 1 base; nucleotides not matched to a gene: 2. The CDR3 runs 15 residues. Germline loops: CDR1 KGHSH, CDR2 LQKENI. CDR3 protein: CASSSDRGRTDTQYF. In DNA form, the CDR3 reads TGTGCCAGCTCATCGGACAGGGGGCGCACAGATACGCAGTATTTT.

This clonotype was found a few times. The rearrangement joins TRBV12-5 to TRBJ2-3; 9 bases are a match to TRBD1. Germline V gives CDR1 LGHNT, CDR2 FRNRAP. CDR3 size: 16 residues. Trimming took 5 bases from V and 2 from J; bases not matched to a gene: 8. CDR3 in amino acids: CASGRGTGLSTDTQYF. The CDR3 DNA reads TGTGCTAGTGGTCGAGGGACAGGGCTATCCACAGATACGCAGTATTTT.

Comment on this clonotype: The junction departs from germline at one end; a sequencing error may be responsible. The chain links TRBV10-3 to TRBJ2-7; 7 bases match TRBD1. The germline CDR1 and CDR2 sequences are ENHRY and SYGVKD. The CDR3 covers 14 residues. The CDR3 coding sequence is TGTGTCATCAATCCGACAGGGCCAACCTACGAGCAGTACTTC. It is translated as CVINPTGPTYEQYF.

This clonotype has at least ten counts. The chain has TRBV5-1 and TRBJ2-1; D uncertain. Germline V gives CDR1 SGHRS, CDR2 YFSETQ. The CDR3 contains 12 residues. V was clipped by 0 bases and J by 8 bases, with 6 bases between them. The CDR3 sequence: CASSLASYEQFF. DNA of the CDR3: TGCGCCAGCAGCTTGGCTTCATATGAGCAGTTCTTC.

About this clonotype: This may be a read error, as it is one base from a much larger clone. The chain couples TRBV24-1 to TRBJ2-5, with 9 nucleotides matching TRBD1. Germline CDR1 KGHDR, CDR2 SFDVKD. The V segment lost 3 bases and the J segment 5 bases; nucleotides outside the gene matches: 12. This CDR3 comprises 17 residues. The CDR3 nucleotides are TGTGCCACCAGTGATATTGCGGAAGGGACAGGGACCGAGACCCAGTACTTC. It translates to CATSDIAEGTGTETQYF.

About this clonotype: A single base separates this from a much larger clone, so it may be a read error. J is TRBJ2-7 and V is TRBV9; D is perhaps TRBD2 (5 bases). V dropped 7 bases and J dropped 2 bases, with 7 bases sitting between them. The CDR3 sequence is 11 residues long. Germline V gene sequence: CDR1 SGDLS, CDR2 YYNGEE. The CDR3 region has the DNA TGTGCCAGCCCCGGGGCCTACGAGCAGTACTTC. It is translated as CASPGAYEQYF. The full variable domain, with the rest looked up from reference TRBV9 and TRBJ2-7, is DSGVTQTPKHLITATGQRVTLRCSPRSGDLSVYWYQQSLDQGLQFLIQYYNGEERAKGNILERFSAQQFPDLHSELNLSSLELGDSALYFCASPGAYEQYFGPGTRLTVT.

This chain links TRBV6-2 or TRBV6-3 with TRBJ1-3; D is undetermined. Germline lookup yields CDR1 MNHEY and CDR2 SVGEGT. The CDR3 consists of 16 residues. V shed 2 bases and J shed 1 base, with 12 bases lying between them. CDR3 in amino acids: CASSYPPWDSGNTIYF. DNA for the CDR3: TGTGCCAGCAGTTACCCCCCGTGGGATTCTGGAAACACCATATATTTT.

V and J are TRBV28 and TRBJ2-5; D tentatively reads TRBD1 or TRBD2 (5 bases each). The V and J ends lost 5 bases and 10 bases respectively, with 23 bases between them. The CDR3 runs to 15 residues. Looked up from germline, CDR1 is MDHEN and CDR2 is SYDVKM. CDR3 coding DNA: TGTGCCAGCAGTAGCCTTACCGGGACCCTATCTTTCCAGTACTTC. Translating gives CASSSLTGTLSFQYF.

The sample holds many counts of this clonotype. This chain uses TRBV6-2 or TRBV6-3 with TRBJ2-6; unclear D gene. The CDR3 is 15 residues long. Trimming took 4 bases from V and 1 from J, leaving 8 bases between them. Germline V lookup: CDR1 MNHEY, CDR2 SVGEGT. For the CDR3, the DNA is TGTGCCAGCAGTTTGCGCCAGTCTGGGGCCAACGTCCTGACTTTC. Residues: CASSLRQSGANVLTF.

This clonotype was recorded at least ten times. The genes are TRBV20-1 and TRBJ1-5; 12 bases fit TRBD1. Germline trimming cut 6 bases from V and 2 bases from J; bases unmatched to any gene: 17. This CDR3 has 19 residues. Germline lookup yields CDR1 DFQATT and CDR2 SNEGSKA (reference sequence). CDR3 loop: CSALRAGTGGRFGNQPQHF. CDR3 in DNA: TGCAGTGCCCTCCGGGCCGGGACAGGGGGCAGATTTGGCAATCAGCCCCAGCATTTT.

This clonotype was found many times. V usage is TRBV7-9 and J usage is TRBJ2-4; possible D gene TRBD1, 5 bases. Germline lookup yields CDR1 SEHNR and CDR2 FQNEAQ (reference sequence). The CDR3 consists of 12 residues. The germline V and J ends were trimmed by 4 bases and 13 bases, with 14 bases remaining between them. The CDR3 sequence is CASSSTGRRQYF. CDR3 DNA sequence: TGTGCCAGCAGCTCAACAGGACGGAGACAGTACTTC.

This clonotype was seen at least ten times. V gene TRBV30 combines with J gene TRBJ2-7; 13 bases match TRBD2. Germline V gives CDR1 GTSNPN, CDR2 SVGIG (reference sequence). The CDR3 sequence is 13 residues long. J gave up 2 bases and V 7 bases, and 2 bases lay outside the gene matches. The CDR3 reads CASGLAGTYEQYF. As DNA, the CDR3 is TGTGCCTCGGGACTAGCGGGAACCTACGAGCAGTACTTC.

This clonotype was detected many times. CDR3 DNA sequence: TGTGCCAGCAGATCCTTCCGGGCTGGGGCCAACGTCCTGACTTTC. The encoded protein is CASRSFRAGANVLTF. The chain is built from TRBV7-3 and TRBJ2-6; D remains ambiguous. This CDR3 contains 15 residues. The V end was cut by 6 bases, the J end by 2 bases, with 11 bases between. Germline CDR1 is SGHTA and CDR2 is FQGTGA.

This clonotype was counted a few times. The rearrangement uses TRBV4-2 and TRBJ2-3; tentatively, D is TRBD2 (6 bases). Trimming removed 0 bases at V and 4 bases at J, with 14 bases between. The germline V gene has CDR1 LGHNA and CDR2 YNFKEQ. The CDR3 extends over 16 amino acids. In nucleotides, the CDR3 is TGTGCCAGCAGCCAAGATTGGTCGGGAGTCGCAGATACGCAGTATTTT. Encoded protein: CASSQDWSGVADTQYF.

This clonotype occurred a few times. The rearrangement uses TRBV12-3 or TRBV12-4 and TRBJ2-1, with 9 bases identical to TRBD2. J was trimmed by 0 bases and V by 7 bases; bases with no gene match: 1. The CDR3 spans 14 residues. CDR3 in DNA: TGTGCCAGCATTAGCGGGAGCTCCTACAATGAGCAGTTCTTC. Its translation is CASISGSSYNEQFF.

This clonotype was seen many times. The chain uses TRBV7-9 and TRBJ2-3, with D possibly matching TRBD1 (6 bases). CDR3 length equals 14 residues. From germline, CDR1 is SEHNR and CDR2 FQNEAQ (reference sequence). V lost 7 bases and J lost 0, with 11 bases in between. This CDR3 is CASTDRTSTDTQYF. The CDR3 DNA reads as TGTGCCAGCACCGACAGGACTAGCACAGATACGCAGTATTTT.

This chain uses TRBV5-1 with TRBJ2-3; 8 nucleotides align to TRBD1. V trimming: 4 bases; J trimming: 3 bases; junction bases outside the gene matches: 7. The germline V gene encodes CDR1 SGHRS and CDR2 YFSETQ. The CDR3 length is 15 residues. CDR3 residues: CASSPPTGVTDTQYF. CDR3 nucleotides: TGCGCCAGCAGCCCACCGACAGGGGTTACAGATACGCAGTATTTT.

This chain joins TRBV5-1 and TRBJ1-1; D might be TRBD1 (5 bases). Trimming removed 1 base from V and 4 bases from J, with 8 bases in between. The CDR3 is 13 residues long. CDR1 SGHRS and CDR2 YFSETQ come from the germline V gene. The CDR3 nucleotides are TGCGCCAGCAGCTTGCTCAGGGCCACTGAAGCTTTCTTT. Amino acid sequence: CASSLLRATEAFF.

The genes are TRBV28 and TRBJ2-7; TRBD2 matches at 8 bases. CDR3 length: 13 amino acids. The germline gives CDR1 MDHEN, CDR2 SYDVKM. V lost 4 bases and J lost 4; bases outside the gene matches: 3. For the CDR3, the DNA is TGTGCCAGCAGTTCAGCGGGAGCTTACGAGCAGTACTTC. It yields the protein CASSSAGAYEQYF.

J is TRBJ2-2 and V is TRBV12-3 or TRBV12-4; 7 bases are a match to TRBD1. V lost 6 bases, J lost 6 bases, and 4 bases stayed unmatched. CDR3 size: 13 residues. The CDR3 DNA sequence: TGTGCCAGCAGCCATGACAGGGCCGGGGAGCTGTTTTTT. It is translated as CASSHDRAGELFF.

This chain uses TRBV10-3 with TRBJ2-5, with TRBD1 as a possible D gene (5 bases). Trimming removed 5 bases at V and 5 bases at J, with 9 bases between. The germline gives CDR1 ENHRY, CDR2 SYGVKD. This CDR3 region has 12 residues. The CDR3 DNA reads TGTGCCATCAGTCGACAGAAGGAGACCCAGTACTTC. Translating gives CAISRQKETQYF.